This is a list of T cell receptor beta chains from one sample in a study of blood T cell repertoires in COVID-19. Produced via immunoSEQ multiplex PCR; TCRdb's table is partial and in-frame only. The profile shows roughly 200,000 clones, 84% of them singletons. Sample: peripheral blood. The source is a human donor in a cohort sampled during active COVID-19. Both conserved end residues are part of each CDR3. D genes are given only for firm matches. Expanded clones are given a class, and other clones once, few, many or no size at all.

size	V	D	J	DNA	CDR3
.	TRBV6-5	.	TRBJ2-2	TGTGCCAGCAGCGACGGACATACACCGACCGGGGAGCTGTTTTTT	CASSDGHTPTGELFF
.	TRBV7-3	TRBD2	TRBJ2-5	TGTGCCAGCAGCTTATCGAGCGGGGCAGAGACCCAGTACTTC	CASSLSSGAETQYF
few	TRBV28	TRBD1	TRBJ1-3	TGTGCCAGCAAGGGGACAGGCTCTGGAAACACCATATATTTT	CASKGTGSGNTIYF
.	TRBV7-3	.	TRBJ1-1	TGTGCCAGAGCTACTGGTACAGGGATTTCCACTGAAGCTTTCTTT	CARATGTGISTEAFF
.	TRBV6-1	.	TRBJ2-3	TGTGCCAGCAGTGAACGGATTAGCGGCCTTGCAGATACGCAGTATTTT	CASSERISGLADTQYF
.	TRBV18	TRBD1	TRBJ1-3	TGTGCCAGCTCACAAATACCGGGACAGGGGGACACCATATATTTT	CASSQIPGQGDTIYF
.	TRBV7-6	TRBD1	TRBJ1-1	TGTGCCAGCAGCTCTGACAGGGGCCCTCGACAGGATTTGGGCACTGAAGCTTTCTTT	CASSSDRGPRQDLGTEAFF
.	TRBV9	TRBD1	TRBJ2-1	TGTGCCAGCAGCGTAGACAGGGGAAGATACAATGAGCAGTTCTTC	CASSVDRGRYNEQFF
few	TRBV2	.	TRBJ1-1	TGTGCCAGCCTTAGGTTCGGCAGGGCGGCTTTCTTT	CASLRFGRAAFF
.	TRBV7-2	.	TRBJ2-2	TGTGCCAGCAGCTTCGCGGGCGGGGCGAACACCGGGGAGCTGTTTTTT	CASSFAGGANTGELFF
many	TRBV5-8	.	TRBJ1-2	TGTGCCAGCAGCTTGGTCCTCAGGGTTGCCGGCTACACCTTC	CASSLVLRVAGYTF
.	TRBV7-8	TRBD1	TRBJ1-1	TGTGCCAGCAGCTTAGCTGGGACAGGGACTGAAGCTTTCTTT	CASSLAGTGTEAFF
few	TRBV5-1	.	TRBJ2-5	TGCGCCAGCAGCTCCGAGCGACTGGAGACCCAGTACTTC	CASSSERLETQYF
.	TRBV6-6	.	TRBJ1-1	TGTGCCAGCAGTTATTCGGACAGCTTAAACACTGAAGCTTTCTTT	CASSYSDSLNTEAFF
.	TRBV19	TRBD2	TRBJ2-1	TGTGCCAGTAGTCTAGCGGGAGGGCTTTACAATGAGCAGTTCTTC	CASSLAGGLYNEQFF
.	TRBV12-3/TRBV12-4	.	TRBJ1-3	TGTGCCAGCAGTGGACCCGTCCGGGGCACCATATATTTT	CASSGPVRGTIYF
once	TRBV12-3/TRBV12-4	.	TRBJ1-4	TGTGCCAGCAGTTACAACAAAAGAAGAAAACTGTTTTTT	CASSYNKRRKLFF
few	TRBV5-8	TRBD1	TRBJ2-7	TGTGCCAGCAGCTTGGCCTTGGGACAGGGAGACTTC	CASSLALGQGDF
.	TRBV19	TRBD1	TRBJ1-2	TGTGCCAGTAGGAAACAGGGGATTGACGGCTACACCTTC	CASRKQGIDGYTF
.	TRBV20-1	.	TRBJ2-7	TGCAGTGCTAACAGGGAGTACGAGCAGTACTTC	CSANREYEQYF
few	TRBV10-3	TRBD2	TRBJ2-1	TGTGCCATCAGTGGGACTAGCGGGAGAACAAAAGAGCAGTTCTTC	CAISGTSGRTKEQFF
.	TRBV7-9	.	TRBJ2-2	TGTGCCAGCAGCCCTAGCGGGGAGCTGTTTTTT	CASSPSGELFF
.	TRBV5-5	TRBD2	TRBJ2-7	TGTGCCAGCAGACGTACTGGGGGGAGGGACGAGCAGTACTTC	CASRRTGGRDEQYF
.	TRBV19	TRBD1	TRBJ1-5	TGTGCCACCCGTCAGGGGGGCACGTATAGCAATCAGCCCCAGCATTTT	CATRQGGTYSNQPQHF
.	TRBV7-8	TRBD2	TRBJ2-7	TGTGCCAGCAAGGTGGCGGGAGGGAGCGACGAGCAGTACTTC	CASKVAGGSDEQYF
.	TRBV11-1	.	TRBJ1-1	TGTGCCAGCAGCTTTGGCAGGGGAATCACTGAAGCTTTCTTT	CASSFGRGITEAFF
.	TRBV7-2	TRBD2	TRBJ2-7	TGTGCCAGCAGCTTAGCTAGCGGGGGACGACAGTACTTC	CASSLASGGRQYF
.	TRBV2	.	TRBJ1-2	TGTGCCAGCAGTGAAGCACGGGGGATGGGCTACACCTTC	CASSEARGMGYTF